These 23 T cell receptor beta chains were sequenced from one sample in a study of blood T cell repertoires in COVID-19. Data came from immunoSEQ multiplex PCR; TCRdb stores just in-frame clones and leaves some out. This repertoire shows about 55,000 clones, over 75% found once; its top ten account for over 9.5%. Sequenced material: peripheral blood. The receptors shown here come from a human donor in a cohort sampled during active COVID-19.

CDR3 sequence: CASSLSGQPNTEAFF. CDR3 nucleotide sequence: TGTGCCAGCAGCCTATCGGGACAACCGAACACTGAAGCTTTCTTT. V and J are TRBV7-3 and TRBJ1-1, with D perhaps matching TRBD1 (6 bases). Germline V gene sequence: CDR1 SGHTA, CDR2 FQGTGA. The CDR3 runs 15 residues. Trimming left V 5 bases short and J 1 base short, with 14 bases between.

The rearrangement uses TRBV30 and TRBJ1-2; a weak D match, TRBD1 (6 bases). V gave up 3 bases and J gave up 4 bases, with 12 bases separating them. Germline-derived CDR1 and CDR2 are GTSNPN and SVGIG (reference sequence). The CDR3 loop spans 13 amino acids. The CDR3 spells CAWSLRGGYGYTF. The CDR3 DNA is TGTGCCTGGAGCCTCAGGGGTGGCTATGGCTACACCTTC.

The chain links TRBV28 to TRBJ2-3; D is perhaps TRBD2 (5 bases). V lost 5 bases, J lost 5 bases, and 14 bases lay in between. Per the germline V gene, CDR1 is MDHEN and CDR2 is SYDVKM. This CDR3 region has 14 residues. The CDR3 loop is CASSRELGGDTQYF. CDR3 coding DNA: TGTGCCAGCAGTCGGGAACTAGGAGGAGATACGCAGTATTTT.

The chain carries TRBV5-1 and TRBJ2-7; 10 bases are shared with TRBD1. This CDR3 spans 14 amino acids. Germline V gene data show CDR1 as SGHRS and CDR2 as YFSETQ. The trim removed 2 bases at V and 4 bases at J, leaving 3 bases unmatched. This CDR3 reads CASSFDRGQYEQYF. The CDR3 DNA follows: TGCGCCAGCAGCTTTGACAGGGGGCAGTACGAGCAGTACTTC.

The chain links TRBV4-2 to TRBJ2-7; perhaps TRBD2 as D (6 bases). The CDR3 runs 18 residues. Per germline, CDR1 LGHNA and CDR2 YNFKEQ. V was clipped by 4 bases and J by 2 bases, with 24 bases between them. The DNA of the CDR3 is TGTGCCAGCAGCCCAGGGCGGAGCGGGTCGGGCATGGCCTACGAGCAGTACTTC. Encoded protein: CASSPGRSGSGMAYEQYF.

CDR3 in amino acids: CASSAGQGAETQYF. DNA of the CDR3: TGCGCCAGCAGCGCAGGACAGGGGGCGGAGACCCAGTACTTC. V is TRBV5-1 and J is TRBJ2-5, with 11 positions matching TRBD1. The CDR3 is made up of 14 amino acids. Germline loops: CDR1 SGHRS, CDR2 YFSETQ. J was trimmed by 5 bases and V by 4 bases; bases with no gene match: 4.

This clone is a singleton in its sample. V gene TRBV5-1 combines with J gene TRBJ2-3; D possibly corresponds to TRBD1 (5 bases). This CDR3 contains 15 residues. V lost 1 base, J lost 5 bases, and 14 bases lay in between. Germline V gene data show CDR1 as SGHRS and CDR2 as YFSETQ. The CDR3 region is CASSLSGRVEDTQYF. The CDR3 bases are TGCGCCAGCAGCTTGTCGGGCAGGGTAGAAGATACGCAGTATTTT.

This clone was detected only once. CDR3 sequence: CASSLVWGEAEAFF. As DNA, the CDR3 is TGTGCCAGCAGCTTAGTGTGGGGCGAGGCTGAAGCTTTCTTT. V gene TRBV7-2 combines with J gene TRBJ1-1; weak D call: TRBD1 (5 bases). The CDR3 spans 14 residues. Germline V CDR1 and CDR2: SGHTA, FQGNSA. V was clipped by 1 base and J by 6 bases, with 12 bases between them.

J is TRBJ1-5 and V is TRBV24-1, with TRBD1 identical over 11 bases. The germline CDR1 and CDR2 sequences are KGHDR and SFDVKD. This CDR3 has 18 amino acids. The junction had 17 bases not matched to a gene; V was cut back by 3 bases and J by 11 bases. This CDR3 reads CATSDRTGGDWFESAQHF. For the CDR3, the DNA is TGTGCCACCAGTGATAGGACAGGGGGCGATTGGTTTGAATCAGCCCAGCATTTT.

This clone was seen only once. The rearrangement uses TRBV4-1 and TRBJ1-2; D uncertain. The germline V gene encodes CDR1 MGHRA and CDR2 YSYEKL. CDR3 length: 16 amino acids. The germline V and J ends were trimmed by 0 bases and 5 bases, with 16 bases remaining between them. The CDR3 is CASSQDGAALRYGYTF. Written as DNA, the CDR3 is TGCGCCAGCAGCCAAGATGGCGCCGCTTTGAGGTATGGCTACACCTTC.

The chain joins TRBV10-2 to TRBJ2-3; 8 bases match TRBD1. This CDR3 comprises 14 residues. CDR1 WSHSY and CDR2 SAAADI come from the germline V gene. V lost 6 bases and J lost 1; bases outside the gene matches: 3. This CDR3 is CASRDRVGTDTQYF. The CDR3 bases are TGCGCCAGCAGGGACAGGGTTGGCACAGATACGCAGTATTTT.

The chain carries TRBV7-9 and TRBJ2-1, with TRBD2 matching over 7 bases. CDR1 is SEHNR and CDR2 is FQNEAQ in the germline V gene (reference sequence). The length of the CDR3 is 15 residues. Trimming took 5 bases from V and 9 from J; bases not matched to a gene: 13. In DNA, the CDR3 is TGTGCCAGCAGCCCTAGCGGTGCGAAGCAAGGTGAGCAGTTCTTC. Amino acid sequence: CASSPSGAKQGEQFF.

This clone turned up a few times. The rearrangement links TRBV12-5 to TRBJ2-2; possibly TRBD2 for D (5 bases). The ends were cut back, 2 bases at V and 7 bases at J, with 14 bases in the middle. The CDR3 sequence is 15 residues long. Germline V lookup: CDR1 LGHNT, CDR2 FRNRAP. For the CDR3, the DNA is TGTGCTAGTGGTTTGACTAGTGTTTTGGGCGGGGAGCTGTTTTTT. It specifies CASGLTSVLGGELFF.

The CDR3 nucleotides are TGTGCCACCAGTTCCAGTGGGAGTAGCGGGAGGTATGAGCAGTTCTTC. Its translation: CATSSSGSSGRYEQFF. The chain employs TRBV24-1 and TRBJ2-1; 10 bases are shared with TRBD2. The CDR3 runs 16 residues. CDR1 and CDR2 (germline): KGHDR, SFDVKD. V was pared by 6 bases and J by 8 bases, with 12 bases of the junction left unmatched.

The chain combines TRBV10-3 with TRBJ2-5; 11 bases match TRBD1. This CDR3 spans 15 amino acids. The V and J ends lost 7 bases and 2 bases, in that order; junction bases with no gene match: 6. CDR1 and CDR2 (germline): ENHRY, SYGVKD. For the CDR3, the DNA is TGTGCCATCAAACCGGGACAGGGGGAACAAGAGACCCAGTACTTC. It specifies CAIKPGQGEQETQYF.

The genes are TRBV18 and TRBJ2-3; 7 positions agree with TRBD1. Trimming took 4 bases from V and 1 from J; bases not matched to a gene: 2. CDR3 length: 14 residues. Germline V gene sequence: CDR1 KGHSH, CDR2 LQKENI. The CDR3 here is CASSLDRGTDTQYF. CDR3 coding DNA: TGTGCCAGCTCACTCGACAGGGGCACAGATACGCAGTATTTT.

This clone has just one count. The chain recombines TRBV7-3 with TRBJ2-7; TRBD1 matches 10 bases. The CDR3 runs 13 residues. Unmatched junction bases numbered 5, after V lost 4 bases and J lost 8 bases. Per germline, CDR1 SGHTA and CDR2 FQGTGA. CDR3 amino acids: CASSSGTGVQQYF. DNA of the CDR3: TGTGCCAGCAGCTCCGGGACAGGGGTACAGCAGTACTTC.

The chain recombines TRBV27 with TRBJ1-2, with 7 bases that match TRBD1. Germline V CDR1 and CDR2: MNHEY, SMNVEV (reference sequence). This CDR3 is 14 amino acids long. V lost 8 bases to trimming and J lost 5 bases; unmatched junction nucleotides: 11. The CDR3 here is CASGIATGLYGYTF. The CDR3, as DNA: TGTGCCAGCGGGATTGCGACAGGGTTATATGGCTACACCTTC.

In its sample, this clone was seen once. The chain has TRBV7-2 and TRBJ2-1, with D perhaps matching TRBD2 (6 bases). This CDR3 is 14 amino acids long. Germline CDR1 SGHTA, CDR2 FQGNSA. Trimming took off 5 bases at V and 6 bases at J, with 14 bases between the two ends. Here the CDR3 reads CASSHRGLLNEQFF. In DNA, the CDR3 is TGTGCCAGCAGCCACCGTGGACTACTCAATGAGCAGTTCTTC.

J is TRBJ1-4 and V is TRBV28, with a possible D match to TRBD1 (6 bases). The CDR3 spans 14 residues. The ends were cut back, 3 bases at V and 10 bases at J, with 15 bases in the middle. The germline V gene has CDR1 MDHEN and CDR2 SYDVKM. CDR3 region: CASSLGHSSVKLFF. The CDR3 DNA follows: TGTGCCAGCAGTTTGGGACATTCATCTGTAAAACTGTTTTTT.

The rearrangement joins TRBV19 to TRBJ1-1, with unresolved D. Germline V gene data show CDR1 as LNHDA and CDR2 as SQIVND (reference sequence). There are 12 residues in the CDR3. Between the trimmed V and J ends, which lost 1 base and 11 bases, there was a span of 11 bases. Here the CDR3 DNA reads TGTGCCAGTAGTATAGTGGAGGGAACCGCTTTCTTT. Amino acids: CASSIVEGTAFF. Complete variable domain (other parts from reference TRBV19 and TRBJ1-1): DGGITQSPKYLFRKEGQNVTLSCEQNLNHDAMYWYRQDPGQGLRLIYYSQIVNDFQKGDIAEGYSVSREKKESFPLTVTSAQKNPTAFYLCASSIVEGTAFFGQGTRLTVV.

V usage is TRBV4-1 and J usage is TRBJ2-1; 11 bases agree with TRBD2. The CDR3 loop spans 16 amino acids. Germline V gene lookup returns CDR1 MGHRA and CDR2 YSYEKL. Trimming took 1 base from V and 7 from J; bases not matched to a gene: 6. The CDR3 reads CASSQGATSGSNEQFF. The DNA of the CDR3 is TGCGCCAGCAGCCAAGGGGCCACTAGCGGGAGTAATGAGCAGTTCTTC.

The CDR3 here is CASSFGTGAPGGTEAFF. The CDR3 DNA follows: TGTGCCAGCAGTTTTGGGACAGGGGCCCCCGGGGGCACTGAAGCTTTCTTT. The gene calls are TRBV27 and TRBJ1-1, with TRBD1 identical over 10 bases. The ends lost 3 bases at V and 4 bases at J; junction bases unmatched: 11. The CDR3 covers 17 residues. Germline V lookup: CDR1 MNHEY, CDR2 SMNVEV (reference sequence).